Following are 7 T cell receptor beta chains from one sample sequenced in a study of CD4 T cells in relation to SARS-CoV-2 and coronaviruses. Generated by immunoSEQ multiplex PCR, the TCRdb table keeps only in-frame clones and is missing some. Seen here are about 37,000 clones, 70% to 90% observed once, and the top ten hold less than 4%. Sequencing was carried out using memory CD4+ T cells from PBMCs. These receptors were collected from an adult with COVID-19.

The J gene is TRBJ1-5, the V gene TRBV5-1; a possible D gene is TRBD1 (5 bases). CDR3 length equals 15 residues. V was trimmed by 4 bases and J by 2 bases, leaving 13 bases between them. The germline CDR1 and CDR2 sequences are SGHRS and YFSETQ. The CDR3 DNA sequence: TGCGCCAGCAGCCTGACTAGGGGCGGCAATCAGCCCCAGCATTTT. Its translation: CASSLTRGGNQPQHF. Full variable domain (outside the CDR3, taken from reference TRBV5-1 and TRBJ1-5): KAGVTQTPRYLIKTRGQQVTLSCSPISGHRSVSWYQQTPGQGLQFLFEYFSETQRNKGNFPGRFSGRQFSNSRSEMNVSTLELGDSALYLCASSLTRGGNQPQHFGDGTRLSIL.

The CDR3 reads CASSQDRLAGGPYNEQFF. The CDR3 DNA sequence: TGTGCCAGCAGCCAAGATCGACTAGCGGGAGGGCCTTACAATGAGCAGTTCTTC. The chain carries TRBV4-2 and TRBJ2-1; 14 bases align to TRBD2. Germline V gene sequence: CDR1 LGHNA, CDR2 YNFKEQ. V lost 0 bases, J lost 4 bases, and 5 bases stayed unmatched. CDR3 size: 18 residues.

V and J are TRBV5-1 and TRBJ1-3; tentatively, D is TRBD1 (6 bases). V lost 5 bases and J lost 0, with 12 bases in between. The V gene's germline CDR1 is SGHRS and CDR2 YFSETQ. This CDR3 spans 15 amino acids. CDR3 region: CASSRDTGSGNTIYF. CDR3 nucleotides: TGCGCCAGCAGTCGGGACACCGGCTCTGGAAACACCATATATTTT.

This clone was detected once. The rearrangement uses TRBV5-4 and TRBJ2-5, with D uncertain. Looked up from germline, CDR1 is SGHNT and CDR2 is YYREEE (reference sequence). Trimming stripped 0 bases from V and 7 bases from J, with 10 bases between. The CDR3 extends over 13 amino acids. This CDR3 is CASSLEAGWTQYF. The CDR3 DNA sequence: TGTGCCAGCAGCTTGGAGGCTGGTTGGACCCAGTACTTC.

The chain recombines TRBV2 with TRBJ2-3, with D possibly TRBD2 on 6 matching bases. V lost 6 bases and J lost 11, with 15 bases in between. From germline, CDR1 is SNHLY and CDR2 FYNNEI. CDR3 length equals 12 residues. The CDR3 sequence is CASRSTSFVQYF. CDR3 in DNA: TGTGCCAGCAGATCGACTAGTTTCGTGCAGTATTTT. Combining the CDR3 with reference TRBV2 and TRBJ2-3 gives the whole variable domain EPEVTQTPSHQVTQMGQEVILRCVPISNHLYFYWYRQILGQKVEFLVSFYNNEISEKSEIFDDQFSVERPDGSNFTLKIRSTKLEDSAMYFCASRSTSFVQYFGPGTRLTVL.

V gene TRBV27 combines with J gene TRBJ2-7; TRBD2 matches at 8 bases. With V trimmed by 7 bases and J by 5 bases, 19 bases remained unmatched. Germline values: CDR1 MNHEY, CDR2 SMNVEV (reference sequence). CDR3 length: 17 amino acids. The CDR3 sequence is CASNKMDGTSNFHEQYF. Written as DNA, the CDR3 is TGTGCCAGCAATAAAATGGACGGGACTAGTAATTTCCACGAGCAGTACTTC.

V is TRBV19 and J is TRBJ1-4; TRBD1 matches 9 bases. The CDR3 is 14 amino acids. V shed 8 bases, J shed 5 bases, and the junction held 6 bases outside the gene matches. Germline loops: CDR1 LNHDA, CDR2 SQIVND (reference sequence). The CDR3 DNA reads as TGTGCCAGTCGACCCGGGACAGGGAATGAAAAACTGTTTTTT. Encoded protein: CASRPGTGNEKLFF.